Below, 8 T cell receptor beta chains from the same sample are listed, as sequenced in a study of T-cell reconstitution after alpha-beta-depleted transplantation in children. Unique molecular identifiers were used in preparing the TCRbeta library. TCRdb reprocessed the PCR reads via MiXCR and lists one record per CDR3 protein. Of around 410,000 distinct CDR3 sequences in the sample, under 13% were seen once. The sample was PBMCs from the stem cell graft donor, taken from the stem cell graft. All receptors derive from a human donor who donated a stem cell graft to a child with acute myeloid leukemia.

Worth noting for this clonotype: The junction does not match germline at one end; this may be a read error. This chain links TRBV7-6 with TRBJ2-5; TRBD2 matches at 16 bases. This CDR3 contains 17 residues. The germline V gene has CDR1 SGHVS and CDR2 FNYEAQ. The CDR3 DNA is TGTGCCAGCAGCTTACCTGGGACTAGCGGGGGGGAAGATACCCAGTACTTC. As protein: CASSLPGTSGGEDTQYF.

This chain connects TRBV9 to TRBJ2-5, with 9 bases that match TRBD1. Unmatched junction bases numbered 5, after V lost 6 bases and J lost 2 bases. From germline, CDR1 is SGDLS and CDR2 YYNGEE. This CDR3 is built from 14 residues. The CDR3 protein is CASTEGTGQETQYF. In DNA, the CDR3 is TGTGCCAGCACCGAAGGGACAGGGCAAGAGACCCAGTACTTC.

The V call is TRBV7-9, the J call TRBJ2-3, with D unresolved. Trimming removed 5 bases from V and 0 bases from J, with 12 bases in between. Germline V CDR1 and CDR2: SEHNR, FQNEAQ (reference sequence). The CDR3 totals 15 residues. CDR3: CASSQDGVSTDTQYF. DNA for the CDR3: TGTGCCAGCAGCCAGGATGGGGTGAGCACAGATACGCAGTATTTT. Full variable domain (outside the CDR3, taken from reference TRBV7-9 and TRBJ2-3): DTGVSQNPRHKITKRGQNVTFRCDPISEHNRLYWYRQTLGQGPEFLTYFQNEAQLEKSRLLSDRFSAERPKGSFSTLEIQRTEQGDSAMYLCASSQDGVSTDTQYFGPGTRLTVL.

J is TRBJ2-3 and V is TRBV20-1; no definite D call. This CDR3 comprises 14 residues. Trimming removed 6 bases at V and 2 bases at J, with 15 bases between. The germline V gene encodes CDR1 DFQATT and CDR2 SNEGSKA (reference sequence). In nucleotides, the CDR3 is TGCAGTGCAGGCCTGGGCGGTCCCACAGATACGCAGTATTTT. The encoded protein is CSAGLGGPTDTQYF.

This clonotype came up a few times. V gene TRBV29-1 combines with J gene TRBJ1-1; D ambiguous. Germline V gene lookup returns CDR1 SQVTM and CDR2 ANQGSEA. The CDR3 sequence is 11 residues long. The germline V and J ends were trimmed by 5 bases and 1 base, with 5 bases remaining between them. CDR3 coding DNA: TGCAGCGTTTTTGGGAACACTGAAGCTTTCTTT. It codes for CSVFGNTEAFF.

Ten or more counts support this clonotype. The chain recombines TRBV20-1 with TRBJ2-5; 7 nucleotides agree with TRBD2. Per the germline V gene, CDR1 is DFQATT and CDR2 is SNEGSKA (reference sequence). J gave up 6 bases and V 0 bases, and 7 bases lay outside the gene matches. CDR3 length: 14 residues. The DNA of the CDR3 is TGCAGTGCTAGAGACCCAGCGGGAATGAAGACCCAGTACTTC. As protein: CSARDPAGMKTQYF.

The chain links TRBV5-1 to TRBJ1-3; D is undetermined. Looked up from germline, CDR1 is SGHRS and CDR2 is YFSETQ. V lost 4 bases, J lost 2 bases, and 7 bases lay in between. This CDR3 region has 13 residues. The CDR3 is CASSPETGNTIYF. The DNA for the CDR3 is TGCGCCAGCAGCCCCGAGACTGGAAACACCATATATTTT.

This clonotype came up a few times. The V call is TRBV2, the J call TRBJ2-5, with D maybe TRBD2 (5 bases). The CDR3 runs to 13 residues. The germline V and J ends were trimmed by 5 bases and 3 bases, with 10 bases remaining between them. Germline V gene sequence: CDR1 SNHLY, CDR2 FYNNEI. CDR3 amino acids: CASSSLGEETQYF. The CDR3 nucleotides are TGTGCCAGCAGTTCCCTCGGGGAAGAGACCCAGTACTTC. Complete variable domain (other parts from reference TRBV2 and TRBJ2-5): EPEVTQTPSHQVTQMGQEVILRCVPISNHLYFYWYRQILGQKVEFLVSFYNNEISEKSEIFDDQFSVERPDGSNFTLKIRSTKLEDSAMYFCASSSLGEETQYFGPGTRLLVL.